The 17 T cell receptor beta chains below were found in one sample sequenced in a study of blood T cell repertoires in COVID-19 (TCRdb year 2020). The library was prepared using the immunoSEQ multiplex PCR assay. TCRdb obtained this table from immuneACCESS and retained in-frame rearrangements with V and J assigned. These tables miss some clones; where compared with another copy, unresolved V genes account for less than half of the shortfall, and the remainder is unexplained. This sample is represented by roughly 95,000 clones; roughly 78% of them were singletons. The ten largest clones take up around 7.3% of the sample. Sequencing used peripheral blood. Every receptor here comes from a man aged 45-65 years with active or convalescent COVID-19.

The CDR3, as DNA: TGTGCCAGCAGCTCCCAAGGAGGCCTTAGCACAGATACGCAGTATTTT. Translated, it gives CASSSQGGLSTDTQYF. V gene TRBV6-2 or TRBV6-3 combines with J gene TRBJ2-3, with D perhaps matching TRBD2 (5 bases). The CDR3 runs 16 residues. Looked up from germline, CDR1 is MNHEY and CDR2 is SVGEGT. V was trimmed by 6 bases and J by 0 bases, leaving 16 bases between them.

The J gene is TRBJ2-2, the V gene TRBV18; D possibly corresponds to TRBD2 (6 bases). Germline V gene sequence: CDR1 KGHSH, CDR2 LQKENI. The CDR3 length is 14 residues. Trimming cost V 6 bases and J 0 bases, with 8 bases left between them. In DNA form, the CDR3 reads TGTGCCAGCTCGCGGGACGCGAACACCGGGGAGCTGTTTTTT. It specifies CASSRDANTGELFF.

The CDR3 here is CASSLVIQETQYF. CDR3 in DNA: TGCGCCAGCAGCTTGGTAATTCAAGAGACCCAGTACTTC. The rearrangement links TRBV5-1 to TRBJ2-5; D remains ambiguous. Trimming removed 0 bases at V and 2 bases at J, with 5 bases between. In germline, CDR1 is SGHRS, CDR2 YFSETQ. The CDR3 is 13 amino acids. The full variable domain, with the rest looked up from reference TRBV5-1 and TRBJ2-5, is KAGVTQTPRYLIKTRGQQVTLSCSPISGHRSVSWYQQTPGQGLQFLFEYFSETQRNKGNFPGRFSGRQFSNSRSEMNVSTLELGDSALYLCASSLVIQETQYFGPGTRLLVL.

The chain couples TRBV28 to TRBJ2-7, with D perhaps matching TRBD2 (6 bases). V was shortened by 7 bases and J by 2 bases, with 15 bases between the two germline ends. CDR3 length: 14 amino acids. Germline values: CDR1 MDHEN, CDR2 SYDVKM. CDR3: CASNSAGTPYEQYV. The CDR3 bases are TGTGCCAGCAACTCCGCGGGGACTCCCTACGAGCAGTACGTC.

The chain carries TRBV7-2 and TRBJ2-5; 8 bases are a match to TRBD2. The V gene end was trimmed by 3 bases and the J gene end by 1 base; junction bases not matched to a gene: 4. CDR1 is SGHTA and CDR2 is FQGNSA in the germline V gene. CDR3 length: 15 amino acids. The CDR3 region is CASSLGLGFQETQYF. CDR3 in DNA: TGTGCCAGCAGCTTGGGACTAGGCTTCCAAGAGACCCAGTACTTC.

The chain has TRBV20-1 and TRBJ1-1; the D gene is possibly TRBD1 (5 bases). This CDR3 has 11 amino acids. CDR1 is DFQATT, CDR2 SNEGSKA, per germline (reference sequence). The V end was cut by 6 bases, the J end by 3 bases, with 8 bases between. Written as DNA, the CDR3 is TGCAGTGCGTGGGACTACACTGAAGCTTTCTTT. Its translation: CSAWDYTEAFF.

This clone has a single count. The V call is TRBV4-1, the J call TRBJ2-5; 13 bases fit TRBD2. The CDR3 spans 16 residues. V dropped 2 bases and J dropped 5; count of bases not matched to a gene: 5. Germline loops: CDR1 MGHRA, CDR2 YSYEKL. The CDR3 protein is CASSQPLAGGLETQYF. The DNA for the CDR3 is TGCGCCAGCAGCCAACCACTAGCGGGGGGGCTGGAGACCCAGTACTTC.

V is TRBV11-2 and J is TRBJ1-4; D gene unclear. The germline V gene has CDR1 SGHAT and CDR2 FQNNGV. The length of the CDR3 is 16 residues. The ends were cut back, 2 bases at V and 2 bases at J, with 12 bases in the middle. This chain's CDR3 is CASSLLMGSTNEKLFF. CDR3 in DNA: TGTGCCAGCAGCTTATTGATGGGCAGTACTAATGAAAAACTGTTTTTT.

The V call is TRBV4-3, the J call TRBJ2-1; 7 bases agree with TRBD1. Germline trimming cut 1 base from V and 4 bases from J; bases unmatched to any gene: 4. CDR3 length: 15 residues. Germline V lookup: CDR1 LGHNA, CDR2 YSLEER. The CDR3 DNA reads as TGCGCCAGCAGCCAAGGGACAGGAGAATACAATGAGCAGTTCTTC. It codes for CASSQGTGEYNEQFF.

Note on this clone: This specimen includes other DNA sequences encoding the same CDR3. Here the CDR3 DNA reads TGTGCCAGCACCCTGGGGGGGAGCAATCAGCCCCAGCATTTT. Amino acids: CASTLGGSNQPQHF. The chain links TRBV28 to TRBJ1-5; possible D gene TRBD1, 5 bases. Trimming left V 7 bases short and J 1 base short, with 11 bases between. CDR1 and CDR2 from the germline V gene are MDHEN and SYDVKM. The CDR3 contains 14 residues.

J is TRBJ2-1 and V is TRBV6-5; tentatively, D is TRBD1 (8 bases). V lost 0 bases and J lost 6, with 12 bases in between. The germline V gene encodes CDR1 MNHEY and CDR2 SVGAGI. The CDR3 sequence is 15 residues long. The CDR3 loop is CASSYSTGEGNEQFF. The CDR3 nucleotides read TGTGCCAGCAGTTACTCGACAGGGGAGGGCAATGAGCAGTTCTTC.

The chain combines TRBV4-3 with TRBJ2-7, with TRBD1 identical over 7 bases. The CDR3 spans 14 residues. Losses at the gene ends were 3 bases for V and 7 bases for J; bases not matched to a gene: 9. Germline assignment: CDR1 LGHNA and CDR2 YSLEER. The DNA for the CDR3 is TGCGCCAGCAGCCATCACGACAGGGTGGGTGAGCAGTACTTC. Amino acid sequence: CASSHHDRVGEQYF.

In nucleotides, the CDR3 is TGCGCCAGCAGCTTGGAACCAGAATACAATGAGCAGTTCTTC. Protein sequence: CASSLEPEYNEQFF. This chain uses TRBV5-1 with TRBJ2-1; D gene ambiguous. Germline V CDR1 and CDR2: SGHRS, YFSETQ. The ends were cut back, 0 bases at V and 4 bases at J, with 8 bases in the middle. This CDR3 comprises 14 residues.

This rearrangement joins TRBV6-5 to TRBJ1-1; D unresolved. The CDR3 is 13 amino acids. V was trimmed by 6 bases and J by 1 base, leaving 9 bases between them. Germline V lookup: CDR1 MNHEY, CDR2 SVGAGI. CDR3 sequence reads: CASSLQENTEAFF. CDR3 nucleotides: TGTGCCAGCAGCCTTCAGGAGAACACTGAAGCTTTCTTT.

This chain uses TRBV3-1 (or the pseudogene TRBV3-2) with TRBJ2-3; TRBD2 matches at 9 bases. J lost 2 bases, V lost 6 bases, and 12 bases had no gene match. CDR1 LGHDT and CDR2 YNNKEL come from the germline V gene (reference sequence). This CDR3 spans 17 amino acids. DNA of the CDR3: TGTGCCAGCAGACTACTGGGGGCGGGGGGGCTCACAGATACGCAGTATTTT. Protein product: CASRLLGAGGLTDTQYF.

The J gene is TRBJ2-2, the V gene TRBV23-1, with D perhaps matching TRBD1 (5 bases). TRBV23-1 is an open reading frame whose function is uncertain. Between the trimmed V and J ends, which lost 3 bases and 4 bases, there was a span of 12 bases. The CDR3 is 15 residues long. As DNA, the CDR3 is TGCGCCAGCAGTCATCGTAAGGGGTCCACCGGGGAGCTGTTTTTT. Amino acid sequence: CASSHRKGSTGELFF.

The rearrangement links TRBV2 to TRBJ2-3; 9 bases agree with TRBD1. The CDR3 sequence is 14 residues long. Trimming removed 4 bases from V and 5 bases from J; junction bases left unmatched: 4. Germline-derived CDR1 and CDR2 are SNHLY and FYNNEI. The CDR3 region has the DNA TGTGCCAGCAGTGTAGGGACAGGGATAGATACGCAGTATTTT. It is translated as CASSVGTGIDTQYF.